The next 19 T cell receptor beta chains were all read from a single sample in a study of OX40 agonist ivuxolimab in advanced cancers. TCRdb's copy holds only in-frame clones and misses some; the assay was immunoSEQ multiplex PCR. The table shows approximately 75,000 clones, with about nine tenths occurring only once. The input for sequencing was CD4+ or CD8+ T cells sorted from blood, taken in a trial of the OX40 agonist ivuxolimab. Every receptor here comes from an adult with an advanced solid tumor such as melanoma, head and neck, liver or kidney cancer.

The V call is TRBV7-6, the J call TRBJ2-7; weak D call: TRBD1 (5 bases). Looked up from germline, CDR1 is SGHVS and CDR2 is FNYEAQ. The ends were cut back, 4 bases at V and 0 bases at J, with 7 bases in the middle. The CDR3 contains 13 residues. CDR3 loop: CASSSQDSYEQYF. CDR3 nucleotides: TGTGCCAGCAGCTCACAGGACTCCTACGAGCAGTACTTC. The full variable domain, in which reference TRBV7-6 and TRBJ2-7 provide the parts outside the CDR3, is GAGVSQSPRYKVTKRGQDVALRCDPISGHVSLYWYRQALGQGPEFLTYFNYEAQQDKSGLPNDRFSAERPEGSISTLTIQRTEQRDSAMYRCASSSQDSYEQYFGPGTRLTVT.

V is TRBV7-9 and J is TRBJ2-1; no clear D gene. The CDR3 spans 13 residues. V gave up 2 bases and J gave up 5 bases, with 7 bases separating them. Germline-derived CDR1 and CDR2 are SEHNR and FQNEAQ (reference sequence). The CDR3 sequence is CASSLSLNNEQFF. The CDR3 DNA follows: TGTGCCAGCAGCTTATCCCTGAACAATGAGCAGTTCTTC.

The chain couples TRBV5-1 to TRBJ1-3, with D unresolved. The CDR3 loop spans 15 amino acids. Germline lookup yields CDR1 SGHRS and CDR2 YFSETQ. V was shortened by 4 bases and J by 0 bases, with 11 bases between the two germline ends. The CDR3 DNA follows: TGCGCCAGCAGCCCGCCTGTCGGCTCTGGAAACACCATATATTTT. It encodes CASSPPVGSGNTIYF.

The rearrangement links TRBV6-5 to TRBJ1-1; TRBD1 matches 7 bases. Germline trimming cut 2 bases from V and 5 bases from J; bases unmatched to any gene: 2. The germline CDR1 and CDR2 sequences are MNHEY and SVGAGI. This CDR3 comprises 13 residues. DNA for the CDR3: TGTGCCAGCAGTTACCACAGGGGAACTGAAGCTTTCTTT. Residues: CASSYHRGTEAFF.

The V and J genes are TRBV6-6 and TRBJ2-2; D remains ambiguous. V gave up 6 bases and J gave up 5 bases, with 16 bases separating them. The CDR3 loop spans 15 amino acids. Germline V CDR1 and CDR2: MNHNY, SVGAGI (reference sequence). The CDR3 spells CASRPEIPLTGELFF. CDR3 bases: TGTGCCAGCAGGCCGGAGATACCTTTGACCGGGGAGCTGTTTTTT.

The chain combines TRBV5-4 with TRBJ2-7; TRBD1 agrees at 9 bases. CDR1 is SGHNT and CDR2 is YYREEE in the germline V gene (reference sequence). V gave up 1 base and J gave up 4 bases; unmatched junction bases: 3. CDR3 size: 14 residues. CDR3 in amino acids: CASSLSGTGYEQYF. DNA of the CDR3: TGTGCCAGCAGCTTGTCTGGGACAGGGTACGAGCAGTACTTC. The whole variable domain, remainder taken from reference TRBV5-4 and TRBJ2-7, is ETGVTQSPTHLIKTRGQQVTLRCSSQSGHNTVSWYQQALGQGPQFIFQYYREEENGRGNFPPRFSGLQFPNYSSELNVNALELDDSALYLCASSLSGTGYEQYFGPGTRLTVT.

This chain links TRBV18 with TRBJ1-3, with 7 bases matching TRBD1. The junction had 2 bases not matched to a gene; V was cut back by 8 bases and J by 1 base. The CDR3 covers 13 residues. The germline V gene has CDR1 KGHSH and CDR2 LQKENI. In nucleotides, the CDR3 is TGTGCCAGCCCGGACAGGTCTGGAAACACCATATATTTT. The encoded protein is CASPDRSGNTIYF.

J is TRBJ2-3 and V is TRBV27; 10 bases map to TRBD1. The V gene's germline CDR1 is MNHEY and CDR2 SMNVEV (reference sequence). The CDR3 runs 16 residues. Trimming at V came to 6 bases and at J to 5 bases, leaving 11 bases not matched to a gene. CDR3 in DNA: TGTGCCAGCAGGCATGGTGGGACAGGGGTGGGAGATACGCAGTATTTT. It encodes CASRHGGTGVGDTQYF.

The gene calls are TRBV28 and TRBJ2-2, with TRBD2 matching 8 bases. This CDR3 has 16 residues. V dropped 6 bases and J dropped 1; count of bases not matched to a gene: 7. Germline V gives CDR1 MDHEN, CDR2 SYDVKM. The CDR3 sequence is CASRFLGGENTGELFF. The CDR3 DNA reads TGTGCCAGCAGGTTTCTCGGGGGGGAGAACACCGGGGAGCTGTTTTTT.

The CDR3, as DNA: TGTGCCAGCACCGGACTTGAGACCCAGTACTTC. Protein product: CASTGLETQYF. This chain joins TRBV28 and TRBJ2-5; possible D gene TRBD2, 5 bases. This CDR3 is built from 11 residues. The V and J ends lost 7 bases and 5 bases respectively, with 8 bases between them. Germline V gene lookup returns CDR1 MDHEN and CDR2 SYDVKM.

The chain links TRBV29-1 to TRBJ2-1; D is uncertain. CDR3 length: 14 residues. V dropped 3 bases and J dropped 0 bases, with 9 bases sitting between them. Germline V gene lookup returns CDR1 SQVTM and CDR2 ANQGSEA. CDR3 sequence (DNA): TGCAGCGTTGATCGGTTGAGCTCCTACAATGAGCAGTTCTTC. Translating it yields CSVDRLSSYNEQFF.

The chain carries TRBV5-6 and TRBJ2-7; D remains ambiguous. This CDR3 comprises 14 residues. Trimming shortened V by 1 base and J by 6 bases, and 14 bases separated the two germline ends. Germline assignment: CDR1 SGHDT and CDR2 YYEEEE. DNA of the CDR3: TGTGCCAGCAGCTTGAGGCAGGTCATGGGCGAGCAGTACTTC. Its translation is CASSLRQVMGEQYF.

The chain uses TRBV5-1 and TRBJ1-2; no definite D call. The CDR3 extends over 14 amino acids. CDR1 SGHRS and CDR2 YFSETQ come from the germline V gene. Trimming took 2 bases from V and 2 from J, leaving 10 bases between them. The CDR3 spells CASSFLTQNYGYTF. DNA for the CDR3: TGCGCCAGCAGCTTCCTGACACAAAACTATGGCTACACCTTC.

This sequence joins TRBV10-3 and TRBJ1-2, with a weak D call TRBD1 (5 bases). The V end was cut by 7 bases, the J end by 5 bases, with 17 bases between. The CDR3 covers 14 residues. CDR1 and CDR2 from the germline V gene are ENHRY and SYGVKD. CDR3 nucleotide sequence: TGTGCCATCACTGTCTCCGGGACGGCATATGGCTACACCTTC. Its translation is CAITVSGTAYGYTF.

This clone was counted a single time. This chain uses TRBV12-1 with TRBJ2-7; the D segment call TRBD2 is taken from the table without a DNA check. TRBV12-1 is noted as a pseudogene. The CDR3 is 20 amino acids. CDR3 protein: CASSFANQMVAGPHSYEQYF. The CDR3, as DNA: TGTGCCAGCAGCTTTGCGAACCAGATGGTAGCGGGGCCGCACTCCTACGAGCAGTACTTC.

The rearrangement uses TRBV6-1 and TRBJ1-2; possibly TRBD1 for D (5 bases). The V end lost 4 bases, the J end lost 1 base, and 7 bases lay between the germline ends. The length of the CDR3 is 13 residues. Germline CDR1 and CDR2: MNHNS and SASEGT. CDR3 in DNA: TGTGCCAGCAGTGTTCAGGGTAACTATGGCTACACCTTC. It specifies CASSVQGNYGYTF.

The chain combines TRBV14 with TRBJ1-4; D is unclear. Trimming stripped 2 bases from V and 8 bases from J, with 9 bases between. Germline CDR1 SGHDN, CDR2 FVKESK. The CDR3 is 13 amino acids. The CDR3, as DNA: TGTGCCAGCAGCCAATTGACTGGGGAAAAACTGTTTTTT. Protein: CASSQLTGEKLFF.

This chain joins TRBV7-2 and TRBJ1-5, with TRBD1 matching 9 bases. V was pared by 2 bases and J by 4 bases, with 6 bases of the junction left unmatched. This CDR3 spans 16 amino acids. Germline V lookup: CDR1 SGHTA, CDR2 FQGNSA. The CDR3 DNA follows: TGTGCCAGCAGCTTACTGGGACAGGGAGGAAATCAGCCCCAGCATTTT. Protein: CASSLLGQGGNQPQHF.

This sequence joins TRBV7-9 and TRBJ2-1, with a tentative D call TRBD2 (6 bases). The CDR3 has 15 residues. The V gene lost 2 bases and the J gene lost 2 bases, with 10 bases spanning the gap. Germline lookup yields CDR1 SEHNR and CDR2 FQNEAQ (reference sequence). CDR3 sequence: CASSLTAGTYNEQFF. The CDR3 bases are TGTGCCAGCAGCTTAACGGCGGGGACCTACAATGAGCAGTTCTTC. Together with reference TRBV7-9 and TRBJ2-1, the CDR3 gives the full variable domain: DTGVSQNPRHKITKRGQNVTFRCDPISEHNRLYWYRQTLGQGPEFLTYFQNEAQLEKSRLLSDRFSAERPKGSFSTLEIQRTEQGDSAMYLCASSLTAGTYNEQFFGPGTRLTVL.